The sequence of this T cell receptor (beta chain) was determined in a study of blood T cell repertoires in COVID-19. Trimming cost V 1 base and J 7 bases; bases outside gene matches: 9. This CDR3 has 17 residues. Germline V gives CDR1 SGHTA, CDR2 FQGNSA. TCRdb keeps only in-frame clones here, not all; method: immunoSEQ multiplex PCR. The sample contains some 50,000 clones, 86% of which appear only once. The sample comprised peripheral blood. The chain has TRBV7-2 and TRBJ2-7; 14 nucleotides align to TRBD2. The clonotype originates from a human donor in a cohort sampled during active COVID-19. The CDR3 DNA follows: TGTGCCAGCAGCTTAGATTTGGGGACTAGCGGGAGTGATGAGCAGTACTTC. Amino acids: CASSLDLGTSGSDEQYF.